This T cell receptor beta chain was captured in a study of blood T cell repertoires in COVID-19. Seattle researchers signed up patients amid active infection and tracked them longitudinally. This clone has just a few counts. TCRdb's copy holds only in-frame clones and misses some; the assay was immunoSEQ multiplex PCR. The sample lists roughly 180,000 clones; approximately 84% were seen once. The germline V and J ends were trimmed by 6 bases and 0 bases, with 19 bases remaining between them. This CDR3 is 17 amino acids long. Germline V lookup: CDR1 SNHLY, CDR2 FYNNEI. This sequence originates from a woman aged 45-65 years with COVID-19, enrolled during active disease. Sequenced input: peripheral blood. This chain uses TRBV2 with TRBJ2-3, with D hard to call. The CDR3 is CASSGPDINSSTDTQYF. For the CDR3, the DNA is TGTGCCAGCAGCGGCCCAGACATAAACTCTAGCACAGATACGCAGTATTTT.